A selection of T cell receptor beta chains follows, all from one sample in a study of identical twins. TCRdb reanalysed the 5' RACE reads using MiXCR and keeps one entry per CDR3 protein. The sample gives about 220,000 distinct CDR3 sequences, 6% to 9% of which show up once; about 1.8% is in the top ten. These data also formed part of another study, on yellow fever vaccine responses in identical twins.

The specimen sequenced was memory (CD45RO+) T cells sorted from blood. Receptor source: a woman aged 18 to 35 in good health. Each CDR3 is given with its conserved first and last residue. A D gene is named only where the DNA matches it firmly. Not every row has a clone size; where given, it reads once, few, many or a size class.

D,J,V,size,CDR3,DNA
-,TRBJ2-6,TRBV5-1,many,CASSFDRTGANVLTF,TGCGCCAGCAGCTTCGACAGAACCGGGGCCAACGTCCTGACTTTC
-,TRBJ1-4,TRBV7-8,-,CASSHNLGMTTNEKLFF,TGTGCCAGCAGCCATAACCTTGGGATGACGACTAATGAAAAACTGTTTTTT
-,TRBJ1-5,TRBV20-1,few,CSASRLGQPQHF,TGCAGTGCCAGCCGGTTGGGTCAGCCCCAGCATTTT
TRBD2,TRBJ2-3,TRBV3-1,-,CASSRWAGVPTDTQYF,TGTGCCAGCAGCCGCTGGGCGGGGGTCCCCACAGATACGCAGTATTTT
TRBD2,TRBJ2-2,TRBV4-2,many,CAASGVAGAHTGELFF,TGTGCCGCGTCAGGAGTAGCGGGAGCGCACACCGGGGAGCTGTTTTTT
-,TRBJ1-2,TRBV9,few,CASSAGTRGYTF,TGTGCCAGCAGCGCGGGGACCCGGGGCTACACCTTC
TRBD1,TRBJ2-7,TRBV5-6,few,CASSLVTGVYEQYF,TGTGCCAGCAGCCTAGTTACAGGGGTGTACGAGCAGTACTTC
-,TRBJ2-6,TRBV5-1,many,CASSLDPMGGANVLTF,TGCGCCAGCAGCTTGGACCCTATGGGGGGGGCCAACGTCCTGACTTTC
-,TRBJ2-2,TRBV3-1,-,CASSQVSGTNTGELFF,TGTGCCAGCAGCCAAGTTAGCGGCACGAACACCGGGGAGCTGTTTTTT
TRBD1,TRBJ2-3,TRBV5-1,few,CASSLVRQGAQDTQYF,TGCGCCAGCAGCTTGGTGAGACAGGGGGCACAAGATACGCAGTATTTT
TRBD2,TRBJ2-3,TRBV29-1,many,CSVDPSGTSGTDTQYF,TGCAGCGTTGACCCCAGTGGGACTAGCGGCACAGATACGCAGTATTTT
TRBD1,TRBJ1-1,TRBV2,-,CASSNRGGTEAFF,TGTGCCAGCAGTAACAGGGGGGGCACTGAAGCTTTCTTT
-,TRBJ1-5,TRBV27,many,CASSLYRGQPQHF,TGTGCCAGCAGTTTATATCGTGGCCAGCCCCAGCATTTT
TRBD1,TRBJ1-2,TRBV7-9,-,CASTHGQGNYGYTF,TGTGCCAGCACCCACGGACAGGGCAACTATGGCTACACCTTC
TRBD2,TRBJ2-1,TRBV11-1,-,CASSLGLLAGGSYNEQFF,TGTGCCAGCAGCTTAGGCCTCTTAGCGGGGGGTTCCTACAATGAGCAGTTCTTC
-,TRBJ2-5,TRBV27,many,CASSFGGRETQYF,TGTGCCAGCAGTTTTGGGGGGCGCGAGACCCAGTACTTC
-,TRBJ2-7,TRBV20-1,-,CSAVPDSYEQYF,TGCAGTGCTGTTCCGGACAGCTACGAGCAGTACTTC
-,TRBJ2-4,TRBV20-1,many,CSALPLGTINIQYF,TGCAGTGCGCTTCCCCTAGGGACGATAAACATTCAGTACTTC
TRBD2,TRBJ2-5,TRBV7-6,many,CASSLGPAAGVGETQYF,TGTGCCAGCAGCTTAGGGCCCGCAGCGGGAGTCGGAGAGACCCAGTACTTC
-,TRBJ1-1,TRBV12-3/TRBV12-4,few,CASSLRTGTEAFF,TGTGCCAGCAGTCTTAGGACCGGGACTGAAGCTTTCTTT